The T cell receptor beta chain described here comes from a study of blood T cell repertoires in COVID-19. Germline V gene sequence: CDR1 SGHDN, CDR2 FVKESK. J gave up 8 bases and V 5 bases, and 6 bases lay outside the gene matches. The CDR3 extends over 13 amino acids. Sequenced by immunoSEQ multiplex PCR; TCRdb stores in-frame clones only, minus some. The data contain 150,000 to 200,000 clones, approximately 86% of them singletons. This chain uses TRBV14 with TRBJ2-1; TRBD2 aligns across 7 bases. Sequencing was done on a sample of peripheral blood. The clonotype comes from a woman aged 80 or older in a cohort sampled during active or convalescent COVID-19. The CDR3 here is CASSGTGGDEQFF. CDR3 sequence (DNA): TGTGCCAGCAGCGGTACGGGGGGTGATGAGCAGTTCTTC.